The 31 T cell receptor beta chains below all came from one sample that was sequenced in a study of blood T cell repertoires in COVID-19. The protocol was immunoSEQ multiplex PCR, while the TCRdb copy is restricted to in-frame clones and leaves out a portion. Of about 140,000 clones detected, nearly 80% appear once; the ten largest clones hold 2.5% to 3.5%. Input material: PBMCs or T cells enriched from blood (not recorded which). All receptors come from a woman aged 50 to 60 who had recovered from COVID-19.

The genes are TRBV18 and TRBJ1-1; D may be TRBD1 (6 bases). Germline CDR1 and CDR2: KGHSH and LQKENI. The CDR3 length is 17 residues. The ends were cut back, 4 bases at V and 4 bases at J, with 22 bases in the middle. CDR3: CASSLMARGGGSTEAFF. The CDR3 DNA sequence: TGTGCCAGCTCACTAATGGCCCGGGGGGGCGGGAGCACTGAAGCTTTCTTT.

V is TRBV5-1 and J is TRBJ1-1, with TRBD1 identical over 9 bases. The CDR3 is made up of 14 amino acids. CDR1 SGHRS and CDR2 YFSETQ come from the germline V gene. V lost 2 bases to trimming and J lost 10 bases; unmatched junction nucleotides: 9. The CDR3 sequence: CASSLTGGDLGAFF. CDR3 DNA: TGCGCCAGCAGCTTAACAGGGGGCGATTTGGGAGCTTTCTTT.

The V call is TRBV5-6, the J call TRBJ1-5; TRBD1 aligns across 8 bases. V trimming: 4 bases; J trimming: 6 bases; junction bases outside the gene matches: 6. The length of the CDR3 is 14 residues. Per germline, CDR1 SGHDT and CDR2 YYEEEE. The CDR3 DNA is TGTGCCAGCAGCCTCGGACAGGGAGGTCAGCCCCAGCATTTT. It encodes CASSLGQGGQPQHF.

The chain is built from TRBV24-1 and TRBJ1-2, with a possible D match to TRBD1 (6 bases). This CDR3 spans 14 amino acids. Deletions cut 0 bases from V and 7 bases from J, with 11 bases between. The germline CDR1 and CDR2 sequences are KGHDR and SFDVKD. The CDR3 loop is CATSDLTGRGGYTF. CDR3 DNA sequence: TGTGCCACCAGTGATTTGACAGGGAGGGGTGGCTACACCTTC.

The chain carries TRBV5-1 and TRBJ1-4; TRBD1 is a possible D gene (6 bases). CDR3 length: 13 amino acids. Trimming removed 1 base from V and 6 bases from J, with 7 bases in between. Germline CDR1 reads SGHRS; CDR2 reads YFSETQ. CDR3 nucleotide sequence: TGCGCCAGCAGCTTGAACAGGGATGAAAAACTGTTTTTT. It codes for CASSLNRDEKLFF.

This chain uses TRBV29-1 with TRBJ1-1; a weak D match, TRBD1 (5 bases). Germline CDR1 and CDR2: SQVTM and ANQGSEA. V was pared by 4 bases and J by 4 bases, with 13 bases between. The CDR3 is 13 residues long. Written as DNA, the CDR3 is TGCAGCGTTGGGAGGGGCCCGACCACTGAAGCTTTCTTT. Translated, it gives CSVGRGPTTEAFF.

The chain has TRBV29-1 and TRBJ1-2, with D possibly matching TRBD1 (6 bases). The CDR3 loop spans 14 amino acids. In germline, CDR1 is SQVTM, CDR2 ANQGSEA. V was shortened by 6 bases and J by 6 bases, with 20 bases between the two germline ends. As DNA, the CDR3 is TGCAGCGTAACCTCTTTACAGGGCCATAATGGCTACACCTTC. Translating gives CSVTSLQGHNGYTF.

V usage is TRBV7-2 and J usage is TRBJ2-3; the D gene is possibly TRBD2 (5 bases). Germline V CDR1 and CDR2: SGHTA, FQGNSA. CDR3 length equals 16 residues. V lost 2 bases and J 2 bases, leaving 14 bases between the germline ends. CDR3 coding DNA: TGTGCCAGCAGCTTAATGAGGGCGAAGAACACAGATACGCAGTATTTT. It is translated as CASSLMRAKNTDTQYF.

The rearrangement uses TRBV5-1 and TRBJ2-1, with TRBD1 identical over 9 bases. CDR1 and CDR2 from the germline V gene are SGHRS and YFSETQ. V was pared by 3 bases and J by 7 bases, with 11 bases of the junction left unmatched. This CDR3 is 16 amino acids long. CDR3 nucleotide sequence: TGCGCCAGCAGCTACGGACAGGGGACGGGGTTAAATGAGCAGTTCTTC. Translated: CASSYGQGTGLNEQFF.

This chain joins TRBV2 and TRBJ1-1; D might be TRBD1 (6 bases). Germline V gene data show CDR1 as SNHLY and CDR2 as FYNNEI. The V and J ends lost 1 base and 1 base respectively, with 10 bases between them. The CDR3 is made up of 15 amino acids. This CDR3 is CASSEDGGKNTEAFF. The CDR3 region has the DNA TGTGCCAGCAGTGAAGATGGGGGCAAGAACACTGAAGCTTTCTTT.

The V gene is TRBV12-3 or TRBV12-4, the J gene TRBJ1-3; the D gene is possibly TRBD1 (5 bases). The CDR3 has 11 residues. V lost 5 bases, J lost 8 bases, and 7 bases lay in between. This CDR3 reads CASSGGDTIYF. The DNA of the CDR3 is TGTGCCAGCAGTGGGGGGGACACCATATATTTT.

This clone was counted a few times. V gene TRBV7-9 combines with J gene TRBJ2-7, with 9 positions matching TRBD1. J gave up 3 bases and V 0 bases, and 3 bases lay outside the gene matches. Germline CDR1 SEHNR, CDR2 FQNEAQ (reference sequence). The CDR3 consists of 15 residues. The CDR3 DNA is TGTGCCAGCAGCTTAGCCGGGACAGGGAGCTACGAGCAGTACTTC. Its translation: CASSLAGTGSYEQYF.

The chain uses TRBV6-5 and TRBJ1-1, with 9 positions matching TRBD1. Looked up from germline, CDR1 is MNHEY and CDR2 is SVGAGI. The CDR3 loop spans 14 amino acids. Unmatched junction bases numbered 5, after V lost 4 bases and J lost 5 bases. In DNA form, the CDR3 reads TGTGCCAGCAGTTCTACAGGGGGCTTTACTGAAGCTTTCTTT. Protein: CASSSTGGFTEAFF.

CDR3 sequence: CASSPPRTWEQFF. Here the CDR3 DNA reads TGTGCCAGCAGCCCCCCCCGCACTTGGGAGCAGTTCTTC. The chain recombines TRBV3-1 (or the pseudogene TRBV3-2) with TRBJ2-1; D call uncertain. Trimming pared 4 bases from V and 10 bases from J, leaving 14 bases between. CDR1 is LGHDT, CDR2 YNNKEL, per germline (reference sequence). The CDR3 contains 13 residues.

V usage is TRBV30 and J usage is TRBJ1-5; D call uncertain. CDR1 is GTSNPN and CDR2 is SVGIG in the germline V gene (reference sequence). CDR3 length equals 14 residues. Trimming removed 5 bases at V and 5 bases at J, with 16 bases between. The CDR3 DNA sequence: TGTGCCTGGGGTGAGGGATCCGGGTATCAGCCCCAGCATTTT. Translation gives CAWGEGSGYQPQHF. Complete variable domain (other parts from reference TRBV30 and TRBJ1-5): SQTIHQWPATLVQPVGSPLSLECTVEGTSNPNLYWYRQAAGRGLQLLFYSVGIGQISSEVPQNLSASRPQDRQFILSSKKLLLSDSGFYLCAWGEGSGYQPQHFGDGTRLSIL.

As DNA, the CDR3 is TGCGCCAGCAGTGGACCGGGTTCCGGGGAGCTGTTTTTT. It yields the protein CASSGPGSGELFF. V is TRBV10-1 and J is TRBJ2-2, with D uncertain. Between the trimmed V and J ends, which lost 4 bases and 6 bases, there was a span of 9 bases. Germline V lookup: CDR1 WNHNN, CDR2 SYGVQD (reference sequence). The CDR3 runs 13 residues.

The rearrangement links TRBV5-4 to TRBJ2-3; TRBD2 matches at 8 bases. J gave up 2 bases and V 1 base, and 6 bases lay outside the gene matches. Germline values: CDR1 SGHNT, CDR2 YYREEE (reference sequence). The CDR3 spans 16 residues. CDR3 nucleotide sequence: TGTGCCAGCAGCTTGTTAATAGCGGGGACCACAGATACGCAGTATTTT. Protein sequence: CASSLLIAGTTDTQYF.

The J gene is TRBJ1-3, the V gene TRBV11-2; no reliable D call. CDR3 length: 16 residues. The germline V and J ends were trimmed by 1 base and 0 bases, with 10 bases remaining between them. CDR1 and CDR2 from the germline V gene are SGHAT and FQNNGV. CDR3 nucleotide sequence: TGTGCCAGCAGCTTAGGTAGCACCCACTCTGGAAACACCATATATTTT. It codes for CASSLGSTHSGNTIYF.

This clone was recorded once. The CDR3 sequence: CASSWNRGETQYF. CDR3 in DNA: TGCGCCAGCAGCTGGAACAGGGGAGAGACCCAGTACTTC. This chain joins TRBV5-1 and TRBJ2-5, with 7 positions matching TRBD1. Trimming at V came to 3 bases and at J to 4 bases, leaving 3 bases not matched to a gene. Germline V CDR1 and CDR2: SGHRS, YFSETQ. This CDR3 contains 13 residues.

The chain is built from TRBV5-6 and TRBJ1-2; TRBD1 is a possible D gene (5 bases). V was trimmed by 2 bases and J by 12 bases, leaving 11 bases between them. CDR3 length: 11 amino acids. Per germline, CDR1 SGHDT and CDR2 YYEEEE. The CDR3 protein is CASSFGGTDTF. As DNA, the CDR3 is TGTGCCAGCAGCTTCGGGGGAACTGACACCTTC.

The gene calls are TRBV19 and TRBJ2-2; D may be TRBD1 (5 bases). CDR1 and CDR2 from the germline V gene are LNHDA and SQIVND (reference sequence). The CDR3 contains 14 residues. V gave up 6 bases and J gave up 2 bases, with 10 bases separating them. The DNA for the CDR3 is TGTGCCAGTAGCCCCGACAGTAACACCGGGGAGCTGTTTTTT. It specifies CASSPDSNTGELFF.

The chain employs TRBV5-1 and TRBJ2-5; the match to TRBD1 covers 7 bases. Germline lookup yields CDR1 SGHRS and CDR2 YFSETQ. This CDR3 has 15 residues. Trimming cost V 1 base and J 5 bases; bases outside gene matches: 8. For the CDR3, the DNA is TGCGCCAGCAGCTTGTCAACAGGGGCTAGGGAGACCCAGTACTTC. This codes for CASSLSTGARETQYF.

This chain uses TRBV5-5 with TRBJ1-5; 12 nucleotides align to TRBD1. This CDR3 has 17 amino acids. Germline V CDR1 and CDR2: SGHKS, YYEKEE (reference sequence). The junction had 9 bases not matched to a gene; V was cut back by 4 bases and J by 4 bases. DNA for the CDR3: TGTGCCAGCAGCATAGCCGGGACAGGGGGCGGAAATCAGCCCCAGCATTTT. This translates into CASSIAGTGGGNQPQHF.

This chain joins TRBV18 and TRBJ1-1; TRBD1 might be the D (5 bases). Looked up from germline, CDR1 is KGHSH and CDR2 is LQKENI. The CDR3 sequence is 14 residues long. Trimming took off 3 bases at V and 7 bases at J, with 15 bases between the two ends. Here the CDR3 reads CASSPDSGGIEAFF. The DNA of the CDR3 is TGTGCCAGCTCACCTGACAGCGGAGGGATTGAAGCTTTCTTT.

The chain joins TRBV11-2 to TRBJ2-7; 8 bases match TRBD2. J lost 4 bases, V lost 4 bases, and 12 bases had no gene match. Per the germline V gene, CDR1 is SGHAT and CDR2 is FQNNGV. The CDR3 length is 16 residues. CDR3 DNA: TGTGCCAGCAGCTCCCCGGTGGGGCGGGGGGCGTACGAGCAGTACTTC. It yields the protein CASSSPVGRGAYEQYF.

The chain employs TRBV11-1 and TRBJ2-1, with 9 bases that match TRBD1. This CDR3 has 13 amino acids. The V and J ends lost 5 bases and 7 bases, in that order; junction bases with no gene match: 3. CDR1 is SGHAT and CDR2 is FQDESV in the germline V gene (reference sequence). The CDR3 nucleotides read TGTGCCAGCAGCCCGGACAGGGGTAATGAGCAGTTCTTC. This gives the protein CASSPDRGNEQFF.

This clone has more than one count but fewer than ten. The chain employs TRBV9 and TRBJ1-1, with D hard to call. Germline V CDR1 and CDR2: SGDLS, YYNGEE. The ends were cut back, 2 bases at V and 2 bases at J, with 7 bases in the middle. The CDR3 totals 13 residues. The CDR3 loop reads CASSVSVNTEAFF. The CDR3 bases are TGTGCCAGCAGCGTCTCAGTTAACACTGAAGCTTTCTTT. The whole variable domain, remainder taken from reference TRBV9 and TRBJ1-1, is DSGVTQTPKHLITATGQRVTLRCSPRSGDLSVYWYQQSLDQGLQFLIQYYNGEERAKGNILERFSAQQFPDLHSELNLSSLELGDSALYFCASSVSVNTEAFFGQGTRLTVV.

This rearrangement joins TRBV27 to TRBJ1-1, with 7 bases fitting TRBD1. V was pared by 7 bases and J by 5 bases, with 16 bases of the junction left unmatched. CDR1 and CDR2 (germline): MNHEY, SMNVEV (reference sequence). The CDR3 sequence is 16 residues long. CDR3 sequence reads: CASIPPTGKSVTEAFF. The CDR3 DNA reads as TGTGCCAGCATCCCCCCGACAGGGAAGAGCGTTACTGAAGCTTTCTTT.

The V and J genes are TRBV7-8 and TRBJ1-5; 7 nucleotides line up with TRBD1. The V gene's germline CDR1 is SGHVS and CDR2 FQNEAQ. The CDR3 has 14 residues. V lost 4 bases and J lost 6; bases outside the gene matches: 6. The CDR3 loop is CASSSGTVGQPQHF. Written as DNA, the CDR3 is TGTGCCAGCAGCTCAGGGACAGTCGGTCAGCCCCAGCATTTT.

The chain recombines TRBV5-5 with TRBJ1-2, with D unclear. Per germline, CDR1 SGHKS and CDR2 YYEKEE (reference sequence). The CDR3 is 16 amino acids. Trimming took 1 base from V and 8 from J, leaving 21 bases between them. The CDR3 loop is CASSLKPLPPIGGYTF. The DNA of the CDR3 is TGTGCCAGCAGCTTGAAACCTCTACCCCCAATCGGGGGCTACACCTTC.

The chain joins TRBV19 to TRBJ2-2; D is possibly TRBD2 (5 bases). Germline CDR1 reads LNHDA; CDR2 reads SQIVND (reference sequence). V lost 1 base and J lost 4, with 10 bases in between. This CDR3 comprises 15 residues. The CDR3 here is CASSIAGSATGELFF. The CDR3 DNA follows: TGTGCCAGTAGTATAGCGGGGAGCGCCACCGGGGAGCTGTTTTTT. Together with reference TRBV19 and TRBJ2-2, the CDR3 gives the full variable domain: DGGITQSPKYLFRKEGQNVTLSCEQNLNHDAMYWYRQDPGQGLRLIYYSQIVNDFQKGDIAEGYSVSREKKESFPLTVTSAQKNPTAFYLCASSIAGSATGELFFGEGSRLTVL.